This TCR beta chain was recorded in a study of T cell repertoires in cytomegalovirus infection (dated by TCRdb to the late 2010s). Study-level background: Donor HLA type was relevant to the analysis, as public TCR beta signatures indicated carriage of CMV infection together with the matching HLA type. What the work shows at the level of the full study, not this receptor alone: Carriers of CMV infection plus the relevant HLA type were discriminated by the cumulative frequency of public TCR beta family members in the study cohort and in an independent roughly 400-donor cohort. The ex vivo response was dominated by HLA-C-restricted CMV-specific TCR beta clonotypes, and the single most frequent clonotype in two of eight donors was supplied by these HLA-C-restricted clonotypes.

A note on this clonotype: Its cognate antigen has yet to be identified. Within one base of it there is no much larger clone, and no base qualities were kept.

Inclusive of the bounding cysteine and phenylalanine, the CDR3 is 14 residues long. CDR3 DNA only is kept here, 42 bases in frame from base 1. Deletion took 5 bases off V and 0 bases off J, with a span of 10 bases between the germline ends. This sample was sequenced with an Illumina HiSeq 1500. TCRdb applied fastp at Q25 and MiXCR to the public reads, then kept only in-frame beta chains. Every CDR3 protein is listed once, alongside the most common genes and DNA of its rows. In this sample the table shows 150,000 to 200,000 distinct CDR3 sequences, approximately 17% of which occur a single time. Over 15% of the sample rests with the top ten.

Source material: CD8+ T cells from PBMCs. The rearrangement combines TRBV12-3 or TRBV12-4 with TRBJ1-2; confidence is insufficient to name the D gene. The TCR was taken from a human donor in good health (CMV status not recorded). Some clones in this sample may be carry-over from other donors' samples. The CDR3 sequence is CASSETSSNYGYTF. The DNA reads TGTGCCAGCAGTGAGACAAGCTCTAACTATGGCTACACCTTC.